This TCR beta chain originates from a study of T cell changes during pregnancy in multiple sclerosis. The V end lost 3 bases, the J end lost 1 base, and 15 bases lay between the germline ends. The CDR3 consists of 16 residues. Per the germline V gene, CDR1 is SNHLY and CDR2 is FYNNEI. Assay: immunoSEQ multiplex PCR; the TCRdb copy retains only in-frame clones and omits some. Among tens of thousands of clones listed, just over 90% were seen once. This clonotype was sampled from a female donor with multiple sclerosis, enrolled in a pregnancy study. The chain uses TRBV2 and TRBJ1-1; possibly TRBD1 for D (6 bases). The sequenced sample was CD4+ T cells from peripheral blood mononuclear cells, obtained before pregnancy. The CDR3 protein is CASSDLLTTGNTEAFF. The CDR3, as DNA: TGTGCCAGCAGTGACCTCCTGACGACAGGGAACACTGAAGCTTTCTTT.